One sample yielded the 22 T cell receptor beta chains listed below, sequenced in a study of shared clonotypes between healthy human individuals. The data were produced by immunoSEQ multiplex PCR, yet TCRdb's version contains in-frame clones alone and is incomplete. The data hold 600,000 or so clones, with roughly 98% observed a single time. The naive CD8 population came from CD45RO-negative cells selected for CCR7, without terminally differentiated effector memory CD45RA+ cells. The sample taken for sequencing was naive CD8+ T cells sorted from blood. These receptors came from a man aged 25-45 years in good health.

The CDR3: CASSGQGAYTEAFF. The CDR3 nucleotides are TGTGCCAGCAGCGGACAGGGGGCTTACACTGAAGCTTTCTTT. The gene calls are TRBV7-9 and TRBJ1-1, with 11 positions matching TRBD1. CDR1 is SEHNR, CDR2 FQNEAQ, per germline (reference sequence). Trimming cost V 5 bases and J 3 bases; bases outside gene matches: 2. The CDR3 is 14 amino acids.

The chain uses TRBV9 and TRBJ2-1, with 11 bases aligning to TRBD2. Germline trimming cut 3 bases from V and 7 bases from J; bases unmatched to any gene: 15. The CDR3 loop spans 18 amino acids. Germline values: CDR1 SGDLS, CDR2 YYNGEE. CDR3: CASSGRTSGFTGPNEQFF. The CDR3, as DNA: TGTGCCAGCAGCGGAAGGACTAGCGGGTTTACGGGCCCAAATGAGCAGTTCTTC.

This chain connects TRBV6-5 to TRBJ2-1; TRBD2 matches 7 bases. Trimming removed 2 bases from V and 0 bases from J; junction bases left unmatched: 4. CDR1 is MNHEY and CDR2 is SVGAGI in the germline V gene. The CDR3 totals 16 residues. CDR3 region: CASSYLLADSYNEQFF. CDR3 bases: TGTGCCAGCAGTTACCTTCTAGCGGACTCCTACAATGAGCAGTTCTTC.

The genes are TRBV7-9 and TRBJ1-2; D gene uncertain. This CDR3 region has 12 residues. Trimming took off 1 base at V and 10 bases at J, with 10 bases between the two ends. The germline V gene has CDR1 SEHNR and CDR2 FQNEAQ (reference sequence). In DNA form, the CDR3 reads TGTGCCAGCAGCTTAGATGGACTGAACTACACCTTC. It codes for CASSLDGLNYTF.

The gene calls are TRBV7-9 and TRBJ2-7; D uncertain. V shed 5 bases and J shed 2 bases, with 10 bases lying between them. The germline CDR1 and CDR2 sequences are SEHNR and FQNEAQ (reference sequence). CDR3 length: 13 amino acids. The CDR3: CASSGRRTYEQYF. Here the CDR3 DNA reads TGTGCCAGCAGCGGCAGGAGAACCTACGAGCAGTACTTC.

This chain links TRBV5-6 with TRBJ2-5; D is ambiguous. The V gene's germline CDR1 is SGHDT and CDR2 YYEEEE. The V end lost 5 bases, the J end lost 2 bases, and 16 bases lay between the germline ends. The CDR3 spans 15 residues. The CDR3 region has the DNA TGTGCCAGCAGAACAGTGGGCAGCGTACAAGAGACCCAGTACTTC. Translated, it gives CASRTVGSVQETQYF.

The rearrangement links TRBV5-8 to TRBJ2-4, with unresolved D. Trimming stripped 5 bases from V and 15 bases from J, with 18 bases between. In germline, CDR1 is SGHTS, CDR2 YDEGEE. The length of the CDR3 is 12 residues. In DNA form, the CDR3 reads TGTGCCAGCAGTCAGTCCGACGGGTTACGGTACTTC. Translated, it gives CASSQSDGLRYF. The entire variable domain, with the rest obtained from reference TRBV5-8 and TRBJ2-4, is as follows: EAGVTQSPTHLIKTRGQQATLRCSPISGHTSVYWYQQALGLGLQFLLWYDEGEERNRGNFPPRFSGRQFPNYSSELNVNALELEDSALYLCASSQSDGLRYFGAGTRLSVL.

This sequence joins TRBV4-3 and TRBJ2-1, with 7 bases matching TRBD2. Per germline, CDR1 LGHNA and CDR2 YSLEER. The trim removed 0 bases at V and 0 bases at J, leaving 5 bases unmatched. The CDR3 totals 17 residues. This chain's CDR3 is CASSQDGGGSSYNEQFF. The DNA of the CDR3 is TGCGCCAGCAGCCAAGATGGCGGCGGGAGCTCCTACAATGAGCAGTTCTTC.

This clone was seen a single time. Within the sample, other DNA sequences also encode this same CDR3. The V and J genes are TRBV9 and TRBJ2-7; 7 nucleotides align to TRBD2. The CDR3 sequence is 14 residues long. The germline V gene has CDR1 SGDLS and CDR2 YYNGEE. The V and J ends lost 2 bases and 2 bases, in that order; junction bases with no gene match: 4. Here the CDR3 DNA reads TGTGCCAGCAGCGTTGGCGGGAGCACCTACGAGCAGTACTTC. It specifies CASSVGGSTYEQYF.

This rearrangement joins TRBV10-3 to TRBJ2-1, with D perhaps matching TRBD2 (6 bases). In germline, CDR1 is ENHRY, CDR2 SYGVKD. The CDR3 totals 13 residues. V gave up 8 bases and J gave up 9 bases, with 17 bases separating them. The CDR3 DNA reads as TGTGCCATCGGTGGCTGGGGGGTAAGTGAGCAGTTCTTC. Protein sequence: CAIGGWGVSEQFF.

The CDR3 nucleotides read TGTGCCAGCAGCTTCCTTACTTCACAGGGGGTGTCATTACAAGAGACCCAGTACTTC. Protein product: CASSFLTSQGVSLQETQYF. The rearrangement joins TRBV7-9 to TRBJ2-5; 8 bases agree with TRBD1. V lost 3 bases to trimming and J lost 2 bases; unmatched junction nucleotides: 17. The CDR3 has 19 residues. The germline gives CDR1 SEHNR, CDR2 FQNEAQ (reference sequence).

J is TRBJ2-7 and V is TRBV4-1; TRBD2 matches 13 bases. V lost 3 bases to trimming and J lost 0 bases; unmatched junction nucleotides: 11. The CDR3 consists of 19 residues. Germline lookup yields CDR1 MGHRA and CDR2 YSYEKL. CDR3 in DNA: TGCGCCAGCAGCCAGTTGAGTGGGACTAGCGGGGCTAGCTCCTACGAGCAGTACTTC. It translates to CASSQLSGTSGASSYEQYF.

The rearrangement uses TRBV1 and TRBJ1-2. TRBV1 is designated a pseudogene. CDR3 length: 16 residues. DNA for the CDR3: TGCACCAGCAGCCAGATCTCCAACAGGGACTTCTATGGCTACACCTTC. This encodes CTSSQISNRDFYGYTF.

The rearrangement uses TRBV6-1 and TRBJ2-2; D uncertain. Germline CDR1 is MNHNS and CDR2 is SASEGT. The CDR3 runs 14 residues. The V end was cut by 3 bases, the J end by 6 bases, with 11 bases between. CDR3 loop: CASSDLTEAGELFF. Here the CDR3 DNA reads TGTGCCAGCAGTGACCTCACAGAGGCCGGGGAGCTGTTTTTT.

This clone was observed once. The chain carries TRBV7-2 and TRBJ2-7, with 8 bases that match TRBD1. V was pared by 4 bases and J by 3 bases, with 5 bases of the junction left unmatched. The CDR3 length is 14 residues. Germline CDR1 and CDR2: SGHTA and FQGNSA. CDR3 protein: CASSYTGTGYEQYF. CDR3 DNA sequence: TGTGCCAGCAGCTATACCGGGACAGGCTACGAGCAGTACTTC. The complete variable domain, with remaining parts taken from reference TRBV7-2 and TRBJ2-7, reads GAGVSQSPSNKVTEKGKDVELRCDPISGHTALYWYRQSLGQGLEFLIYFQGNSAPDKSGLPSDRFSAERTGGSVSTLTIQRTQQEDSAVYLCASSYTGTGYEQYFGPGTRLTVT.

This chain uses TRBV4-1 with TRBJ1-5; no clear D. The V end lost 0 bases, the J end lost 4 bases, and 13 bases lay between the germline ends. This CDR3 has 16 amino acids. Germline V gives CDR1 MGHRA, CDR2 YSYEKL. The CDR3 reads CASSQEPGAKNQPQHF. Written as DNA, the CDR3 is TGCGCCAGCAGCCAAGAGCCAGGTGCTAAGAATCAGCCCCAGCATTTT.

The V gene is TRBV27, the J gene TRBJ2-4; D gene unclear. The CDR3 extends over 11 amino acids. CDR1 is MNHEY, CDR2 SMNVEV, per germline (reference sequence). V lost 2 bases and J lost 8, with 4 bases in between. CDR3 amino acids: CASSLGDIQYF. CDR3 nucleotide sequence: TGTGCCAGCAGTTTAGGAGACATTCAGTACTTC.

The J gene is TRBJ1-1, the V gene TRBV9; D uncertain. V dropped 0 bases and J dropped 0 bases, with 9 bases sitting between them. The germline V gene has CDR1 SGDLS and CDR2 YYNGEE. The CDR3 sequence is 15 residues long. The CDR3 loop is CASSVAGSLNTEAFF. The CDR3 nucleotides are TGTGCCAGCAGCGTAGCCGGGTCCCTGAACACTGAAGCTTTCTTT.

This sequence joins TRBV18 and TRBJ2-1, with 11 bases identical to TRBD2. Germline V CDR1 and CDR2: KGHSH, LQKENI. CDR3 length equals 19 residues. Trimming cost V 6 bases and J 4 bases; bases outside gene matches: 17. The CDR3 protein is CASSLRASGRSPPYNEQFF. In DNA, the CDR3 is TGTGCCAGCTCCCTGCGTGCTAGCGGGAGGTCTCCCCCTTACAATGAGCAGTTCTTC.

The chain carries TRBV11-2 and TRBJ2-1; TRBD1 matches at 10 bases. Looked up from germline, CDR1 is SGHAT and CDR2 is FQNNGV. The CDR3 consists of 17 residues. Trimming removed 4 bases from V and 5 bases from J; junction bases left unmatched: 11. In DNA, the CDR3 is TGTGCCAGCAGCTCGGGTTGGGGGGACAGGGGCGACAATGAGCAGTTCTTC. Its protein is CASSSGWGDRGDNEQFF.

The V and J genes are TRBV6-1 and TRBJ2-3; the D gene is possibly TRBD1 (5 bases). The V gene lost 2 bases and the J gene lost 1 base, with 16 bases spanning the gap. The CDR3 runs to 17 residues. Germline CDR1 is MNHNS and CDR2 is SASEGT. CDR3 sequence: CASSEIIGVYGTDTQYF. In DNA, the CDR3 is TGTGCCAGCAGTGAAATAATAGGGGTGTATGGCACAGATACGCAGTATTTT.

This clone appeared a single time. The V gene is TRBV15, the J gene TRBJ2-3; 9 bases line up with TRBD2. The CDR3 covers 13 residues. Germline V gene data show CDR1 as LNHNV and CDR2 as YYDKDF (reference sequence). V lost 6 bases, J lost 6 bases, and 4 bases stayed unmatched. CDR3 in amino acids: CATSEREADTQYF. The CDR3 bases are TGTGCCACCAGTGAGCGGGAGGCTGATACGCAGTATTTT.